This T cell receptor (beta chain) stems from a study of post-analysis software for immune sequencing data. The CDR3 contains 12 residues. Between the trimmed V and J ends, which lost 6 bases and 0 bases, there was a span of 6 bases. The germline CDR1 and CDR2 sequences are ENHRY and SYGVKD. Incorporated into the TCR beta cDNA libraries were unique molecular identifiers, which served to reduce PCR and sequencing biases. TCRdb recomputed calls from the PCR reads with MiXCR, one row per CDR3 protein. The sample holds about 620,000 distinct CDR3 sequences, roughly 40% seen once. For this clonotype: Its antigen is as yet unknown.

General study points: Batch-matched samples strongly co-clustered by F measure. Patients carried four or five TRBV segments more frequently than controls did, and TRBV5-6, TRBV5-1 and TRBV20-1 were among them.

This TCR was recovered from a girl aged 5 to 17 with multiple sclerosis. Sequences were obtained from blood. The chain has TRBV10-3 and TRBJ2-7; D remains unclear. Written as DNA, the CDR3 is TGTGCCATCAGACCCGACTCCTACGAGCAGTACTTC. It yields the protein CAIRPDSYEQYF.